One sample yielded the 18 T cell receptor beta chains listed below, sequenced in a study of technical replicates of blood from a handful of donors. TCRdb's table, derived via immunoSEQ multiplex PCR, lists solely in-frame clones and lacks some. The table lists 54,000 or so clones, 94% of them singletons. The source material was T cells isolated from PBMCs. The receptor source for this set is a human donor in good health.

This chain links TRBV7-9 with TRBJ2-3, with a possible D match to TRBD1 (6 bases). V shed 6 bases and J shed 2 bases, with 18 bases lying between them. The CDR3 has 16 amino acids. The germline CDR1 and CDR2 sequences are SEHNR and FQNEAQ (reference sequence). The CDR3 spells CASRSSRGSLTDTQYF. The CDR3 bases are TGTGCCAGCAGGTCGAGTAGGGGGTCCCTCACAGATACGCAGTATTTT.

V usage is TRBV28 and J usage is TRBJ1-5; TRBD1 is a possible D gene (5 bases). The V gene's germline CDR1 is MDHEN and CDR2 SYDVKM. The V and J ends lost 6 bases and 1 base respectively, with 13 bases between them. The CDR3 covers 15 residues. CDR3 protein: CASRLQGLSNQPQHF. The CDR3 bases are TGTGCCAGCAGACTCCAGGGTCTGAGCAATCAGCCCCAGCATTTT.

This clone has just one count. V gene TRBV28 combines with J gene TRBJ1-1; tentative D call: TRBD1 (5 bases). The CDR3 is 11 amino acids. With 1 base removed from V and 10 bases from J, the gap between germline ends came to 7 bases. CDR1 is MDHEN and CDR2 is SYDVKM in the germline V gene. CDR3 coding DNA: TGTGCCAGCAGTTTATTAGGGGCAGCTTTCTTT. It codes for CASSLLGAAFF.

The chain is built from TRBV29-1 and TRBJ1-1; perhaps TRBD1 as D (6 bases). V was shortened by 1 base and J by 1 base, with 13 bases between the two germline ends. Germline CDR1 reads SQVTM; CDR2 reads ANQGSEA. The length of the CDR3 is 15 residues. CDR3 loop: CSVEGTGTQNTEAFF. CDR3 DNA: TGCAGCGTTGAAGGCACCGGGACACAGAACACTGAAGCTTTCTTT.

The rearrangement joins TRBV5-1 to TRBJ2-7; tentative D call: TRBD2 (5 bases). The CDR3 is 14 residues long. V lost 4 bases to trimming and J lost 3 bases, with 14 bases between them. Germline CDR1 is SGHRS and CDR2 is YFSETQ. The CDR3 reads CASSRTGIDYEQYF. In DNA form, the CDR3 reads TGCGCCAGCAGCAGGACCGGGATTGACTACGAGCAGTACTTC.

This clone occurred once. Here the CDR3 DNA reads TGTGCCAGCAGTTTATGGGGGGGGGAGACTGAAGCTTTCTTT. Its protein is CASSLWGGETEAFF. This chain joins TRBV28 and TRBJ1-1; tentatively, D is TRBD1 (5 bases). The CDR3 is made up of 14 amino acids. The germline V gene has CDR1 MDHEN and CDR2 SYDVKM. V dropped 0 bases and J dropped 5 bases, with 10 bases sitting between them.

The chain recombines TRBV5-6 with TRBJ2-1, with TRBD2 matching over 14 bases. The junction had 10 bases not matched to a gene; V was cut back by 4 bases and J by 1 base. The CDR3 runs to 19 residues. Germline V gives CDR1 SGHDT, CDR2 YYEEEE. CDR3 in amino acids: CASSAGLAGVWGSYNEQFF. The CDR3 bases are TGTGCCAGCAGCGCGGGACTAGCGGGAGTATGGGGGTCCTACAATGAGCAGTTCTTC.

CDR3 nucleotide sequence: TGTGCCAGCAGCCACACAGGGGGTAGCTACAATGAGCAGTTCTTC. Protein: CASSHTGGSYNEQFF. The rearrangement joins TRBV7-9 to TRBJ2-1, with 8 bases that match TRBD1. V dropped 5 bases and J dropped 3; count of bases not matched to a gene: 6. The CDR3 runs 15 residues. Germline CDR1 and CDR2: SEHNR and FQNEAQ (reference sequence). Full variable domain (rest looked up from reference TRBV7-9 and TRBJ2-1): DTGVSQNPRHKITKRGQNVTFRCDPISEHNRLYWYRQTLGQGPEFLTYFQNEAQLEKSRLLSDRFSAERPKGSFSTLEIQRTEQGDSAMYLCASSHTGGSYNEQFFGPGTRLTVL.

This chain connects TRBV6-5 to TRBJ2-7, with D possibly matching TRBD1 (6 bases). Trimming removed 2 bases from V and 5 bases from J, with 16 bases in between. In germline, CDR1 is MNHEY, CDR2 SVGAGI. The CDR3 runs to 15 residues. The CDR3 sequence is CASSYEWERGNEQYF. CDR3 sequence (DNA): TGTGCCAGCAGTTACGAGTGGGAGAGGGGGAACGAGCAGTACTTC.

This chain uses TRBV9 with TRBJ2-1; 12 positions match TRBD2. V dropped 2 bases and J dropped 6; count of bases not matched to a gene: 9. The CDR3 has 17 amino acids. Germline values: CDR1 SGDLS, CDR2 YYNGEE. CDR3: CASSVGGRTSGINEQFF. The CDR3 DNA follows: TGTGCCAGCAGCGTGGGTGGGCGGACTAGCGGGATCAATGAGCAGTTCTTC.

The rearrangement uses TRBV5-6 and TRBJ2-3, with D possibly being TRBD2 (6 bases). Germline V gene sequence: CDR1 SGHDT, CDR2 YYEEEE. The CDR3 runs to 13 residues. The V and J ends lost 6 bases and 3 bases respectively, with 11 bases between them. This CDR3 reads CASNKRGTDTQYF. The CDR3 DNA reads TGTGCCAGCAACAAACGGGGGACAGATACGCAGTATTTT.

The chain uses TRBV7-6 and TRBJ2-1, with D uncertain. Germline lookup yields CDR1 SGHVS and CDR2 FNYEAQ. Trimming shortened V by 6 bases and J by 0 bases, and 9 bases separated the two germline ends. This CDR3 has 14 amino acids. Written as DNA, the CDR3 is TGTGCCAGCAGACCCACTCTCTCCTACAATGAGCAGTTCTTC. It yields the protein CASRPTLSYNEQFF.

The rearrangement uses TRBV10-2 and TRBJ2-7, with 10 bases matching TRBD2. With V trimmed by 5 bases and J by 3 bases, 4 bases remained unmatched. Germline V gene lookup returns CDR1 WSHSY and CDR2 SAAADI. The CDR3 is 14 amino acids. The CDR3 reads CASSSGGALYEQYF. For the CDR3, the DNA is TGCGCCAGCAGTAGCGGGGGGGCGCTCTACGAGCAGTACTTC.

This chain connects TRBV7-9 to TRBJ2-7, with TRBD1 as a possible D gene (6 bases). The germline CDR1 and CDR2 sequences are SEHNR and FQNEAQ (reference sequence). This CDR3 is 14 amino acids long. V dropped 1 base and J dropped 2 bases, with 9 bases sitting between them. The CDR3 loop is CASSLGTAAYEQYF. CDR3 in DNA: TGTGCCAGCAGCTTAGGGACAGCAGCCTACGAGCAGTACTTC.

The V call is TRBV7-8, the J call TRBJ1-2; D gene ambiguous. The CDR3 covers 14 residues. Trimming stripped 2 bases from V and 6 bases from J, with 13 bases between. Germline values: CDR1 SGHVS, CDR2 FQNEAQ. The CDR3 is CASSLFTDSDGYTF. CDR3 bases: TGTGCCAGCAGCTTATTCACAGATTCGGATGGCTACACCTTC.

This clone was seen just once. The chain carries TRBV28 and TRBJ2-7; possible D gene TRBD1, 7 bases. CDR3 size: 15 residues. Looked up from germline, CDR1 is MDHEN and CDR2 is SYDVKM. Trimming shortened V by 2 bases and J by 3 bases, and 14 bases separated the two germline ends. The CDR3 reads CASSLGGGASYEQYF. The DNA for the CDR3 is TGTGCCAGCAGTTTAGGAGGGGGCGCGAGCTACGAGCAGTACTTC.

This chain connects TRBV5-1 to TRBJ2-3; the D gene is possibly TRBD1 (6 bases). This CDR3 is built from 12 residues. V was clipped by 9 bases and J by 4 bases, with 12 bases between them. CDR1 is SGHRS, CDR2 YFSETQ, per germline. CDR3 DNA: TGCGCCACCACGGACAGCGCAGATACGCAGTATTTT. It encodes CATTDSADTQYF.

This chain uses TRBV5-4 with TRBJ1-5; TRBD1 agrees at 12 bases. The V and J ends lost 4 bases and 2 bases, in that order; junction bases with no gene match: 4. The germline V gene encodes CDR1 SGHNT and CDR2 YYREEE (reference sequence). The CDR3 is 16 residues long. In nucleotides, the CDR3 is TGTGCCAGCAGCGACGGGACAGGGGGCCGCAATCAGCCCCAGCATTTT. Amino acid sequence: CASSDGTGGRNQPQHF. Supplemented by reference TRBV5-4 and TRBJ1-5, the full variable domain reads ETGVTQSPTHLIKTRGQQVTLRCSSQSGHNTVSWYQQALGQGPQFIFQYYREEENGRGNFPPRFSGLQFPNYSSELNVNALELDDSALYLCASSDGTGGRNQPQHFGDGTRLSIL.